The 23 T cell receptor beta chains below were found in one sample sequenced in a study of T cell responses to AZD1222 COVID-19 vaccine. Some clones are missing from TCRdb's copy, which holds only in-frame ones; the method was immunoSEQ multiplex PCR. The sample yields about 120,000 clones, 85% to 95% seen once. The sequencing here drew on peripheral blood, taken on day 0 of AZD1222 vaccination. These receptors were collected from an adult in good health.

CDR3 sequence: CAWGLSGYGYTF. CDR3 in DNA: TGTGCCTGGGGCTTAAGCGGCTATGGCTACACCTTC. The chain recombines TRBV30 with TRBJ1-2; no reliable D call. The CDR3 is 12 residues long. Germline CDR1 is GTSNPN and CDR2 is SVGIG (reference sequence). With 5 bases removed from V and 4 bases from J, the gap between germline ends came to 11 bases. Combining the CDR3 with reference TRBV30 and TRBJ1-2 gives the whole variable domain SQTIHQWPATLVQPVGSPLSLECTVEGTSNPNLYWYRQAAGRGLQLLFYSVGIGQISSEVPQNLSASRPQDRQFILSSKKLLLSDSGFYLCAWGLSGYGYTFGSGTRLTVV.

The chain couples TRBV28 to TRBJ2-1; TRBD2 matches at 7 bases. The CDR3 consists of 12 residues. V lost 6 bases, J lost 7 bases, and 3 bases stayed unmatched. The germline V gene encodes CDR1 MDHEN and CDR2 SYDVKM. CDR3 sequence reads: CASSFSGNEQFF. As DNA, the CDR3 is TGTGCCAGCAGCTTTAGCGGGAATGAGCAGTTCTTC.

The chain combines TRBV27 with TRBJ2-7; 11 bases match TRBD1. V lost 4 bases to trimming and J lost 7 bases; unmatched junction nucleotides: 6. The CDR3 covers 14 residues. The germline V gene has CDR1 MNHEY and CDR2 SMNVEV (reference sequence). The CDR3 is CASSYGQGAREQYF. For the CDR3, the DNA is TGTGCCAGCAGTTACGGACAGGGGGCGAGGGAGCAGTACTTC.

A single count supports this clone. The rearrangement uses TRBV2 and TRBJ1-1; D remains ambiguous. Germline CDR1 and CDR2: SNHLY and FYNNEI. CDR3 length equals 13 residues. Trimming took off 2 bases at V and 3 bases at J, with 7 bases between the two ends. The CDR3 DNA follows: TGTGCCAGCAGTGAAACCCCGGACACTGAAGCTTTCTTT. Amino acids: CASSETPDTEAFF. Variable domain in full (rest from reference TRBV2 and TRBJ1-1): EPEVTQTPSHQVTQMGQEVILRCVPISNHLYFYWYRQILGQKVEFLVSFYNNEISEKSEIFDDQFSVERPDGSNFTLKIRSTKLEDSAMYFCASSETPDTEAFFGQGTRLTVV.

V is TRBV6-1 and J is TRBJ1-1; 7 positions match TRBD1. The V and J ends lost 3 bases and 8 bases, in that order; junction bases with no gene match: 9. The V gene's germline CDR1 is MNHNS and CDR2 SASEGT. This CDR3 region has 14 residues. CDR3 sequence: CASSEGDRPGEAFF. The CDR3 DNA reads as TGTGCCAGCAGTGAGGGGGACAGACCGGGAGAAGCTTTCTTT.

The rearrangement links TRBV4-1 to TRBJ2-7; a possible D gene is TRBD1 (6 bases). Germline-derived CDR1 and CDR2 are MGHRA and YSYEKL. Trimming took off 3 bases at V and 3 bases at J, with 12 bases between the two ends. The CDR3 is 14 residues long. CDR3 sequence (DNA): TGCGCCAGCAGCCAGTCGACAGGACACTACGAGCAGTACTTC. Amino acid sequence: CASSQSTGHYEQYF.

This sequence joins TRBV11-1 and TRBJ2-5; D call uncertain. The V and J ends lost 5 bases and 2 bases respectively, with 9 bases between them. The germline gives CDR1 SGHAT, CDR2 FQDESV (reference sequence). CDR3 length: 13 residues. This CDR3 is CASSLTLQETQYF. CDR3 in DNA: TGTGCCAGCAGCCTCACCCTTCAAGAGACCCAGTACTTC.

This sequence joins TRBV19 and TRBJ2-2; either TRBD1 or TRBD2 may fit D (5 bases each). V was cut by 5 bases and J by 4 bases, with 11 bases left in between. The CDR3 spans 14 residues. The germline CDR1 and CDR2 sequences are LNHDA and SQIVND (reference sequence). CDR3 sequence reads: CASSLGVITGELFF. CDR3 in DNA: TGTGCCAGTAGTTTGGGGGTGATCACCGGGGAGCTGTTTTTT.

This clone was seen a few times. V gene TRBV7-9 combines with J gene TRBJ1-2, with D maybe TRBD1 (5 bases). The CDR3 is made up of 15 amino acids. Germline CDR1 reads SEHNR; CDR2 reads FQNEAQ (reference sequence). The V end lost 1 base, the J end lost 3 bases, and 12 bases lay between the germline ends. CDR3 nucleotide sequence: TGTGCCAGCAGCTTAGGCCAGGGCGCGGACTATGGCTACACCTTC. This codes for CASSLGQGADYGYTF.

This clone was picked up one time. The CDR3 reads CASSKGQRGEKLFF. CDR3 nucleotides: TGTGCCAGCAGCAAGGGACAGAGAGGGGAAAAACTGTTTTTT. This chain uses TRBV7-9 with TRBJ1-4; 7 nucleotides agree with TRBD1. This CDR3 has 14 residues. Germline V gene data show CDR1 as SEHNR and CDR2 as FQNEAQ (reference sequence). The V gene end was trimmed by 5 bases and the J gene end by 8 bases; junction bases not matched to a gene: 8.

This clone has a single count. The V call is TRBV3-1 (or the pseudogene TRBV3-2), the J call TRBJ1-2; 7 bases agree with TRBD1. CDR3 size: 15 residues. V lost 3 bases to trimming and J lost 8 bases; unmatched junction nucleotides: 12. CDR1 is LGHDT and CDR2 is YNNKEL in the germline V gene (reference sequence). CDR3 DNA sequence: TGTGCCAGCAGCCACGCCGCCGGGACAGTAATCGGCTACACCTTC. It yields the protein CASSHAAGTVIGYTF.

The V call is TRBV3-1 (or the pseudogene TRBV3-2), the J call TRBJ1-1, with D unresolved. Trimming removed 4 bases from V and 1 base from J, with 13 bases in between. CDR3 length: 15 residues. CDR1 and CDR2 (germline): LGHDT, YNNKEL (reference sequence). As DNA, the CDR3 is TGTGCCAGCAGCCCAGGAGACACGGGGAACACTGAAGCTTTCTTT. Translating it yields CASSPGDTGNTEAFF.

The chain combines TRBV28 with TRBJ1-4, with D perhaps matching TRBD1 (6 bases). V lost 6 bases to trimming and J lost 8 bases, with 16 bases between them. The CDR3 has 14 amino acids. Germline V gene lookup returns CDR1 MDHEN and CDR2 SYDVKM. CDR3 residues: CASSQTGRGEKLFF. In DNA form, the CDR3 reads TGTGCCAGCAGCCAAACAGGGAGGGGGGAAAAACTGTTTTTT.

This rearrangement joins TRBV6-5 to TRBJ2-1, with TRBD2 identical over 7 bases. J gave up 8 bases and V 6 bases, and 10 bases lay outside the gene matches. The CDR3 is 14 residues long. From germline, CDR1 is MNHEY and CDR2 SVGAGI. The CDR3 nucleotides read TGTGCCAGCAGGTCATTCAGGGAGGGCCATGAGCAGTTCTTC. Residues: CASRSFREGHEQFF.

This sequence joins TRBV7-9 and TRBJ2-6; 11 bases fit TRBD1. J was trimmed by 1 base and V by 2 bases; bases with no gene match: 4. The CDR3 consists of 18 residues. Per the germline V gene, CDR1 is SEHNR and CDR2 is FQNEAQ (reference sequence). The CDR3 nucleotides read TGTGCCAGCAGCTTACCGGGACAGGGGGTTTCTGGGGCCAACGTCCTGACTTTC. It specifies CASSLPGQGVSGANVLTF.

This sequence joins TRBV5-5 and TRBJ1-5, with D unresolved. Germline V gene sequence: CDR1 SGHKS, CDR2 YYEKEE (reference sequence). The CDR3 runs 16 residues. V lost 4 bases and J 6 bases, leaving 20 bases between the germline ends. The CDR3 is CASSQAPPGLGQPQHF. The DNA of the CDR3 is TGTGCCAGCAGCCAAGCCCCACCAGGCCTGGGTCAGCCCCAGCATTTT.

This chain joins TRBV28 and TRBJ1-5; tentatively, D is TRBD1 (5 bases). Trimming removed 8 bases at V and 4 bases at J, with 9 bases between. The CDR3 length is 12 residues. Germline loops: CDR1 MDHEN, CDR2 SYDVKM. Here the CDR3 reads CASGGTNQPQHF. CDR3 in DNA: TGTGCCAGCGGGGGTACAAATCAGCCCCAGCATTTT.

J is TRBJ1-3 and V is TRBV5-1; perhaps TRBD1 as D (6 bases). This CDR3 is built from 16 residues. CDR1 and CDR2 from the germline V gene are SGHRS and YFSETQ. Trimming shortened V by 1 base and J by 2 bases, and 13 bases separated the two germline ends. The CDR3 nucleotides read TGCGCCAGCAGCTTGTCCGATCGGGGGCCTGGAAACACCATATATTTT. The encoded protein is CASSLSDRGPGNTIYF.

The rearrangement links TRBV30 to TRBJ1-5, with D perhaps TRBD1 (5 bases). V was shortened by 2 bases and J by 2 bases, with 16 bases between the two germline ends. The germline gives CDR1 GTSNPN, CDR2 SVGIG (reference sequence). CDR3 length: 16 residues. The CDR3, as DNA: TGTGCCTGGAGTCCCGGGACCTCCGGTGGCAATCAGCCCCAGCATTTT. Its protein product is CAWSPGTSGGNQPQHF.

The chain uses TRBV20-1 and TRBJ1-6; 8 nucleotides match TRBD1. The CDR3 totals 13 residues. Losses at the gene ends were 3 bases for V and 9 bases for J; bases not matched to a gene: 4. The germline gives CDR1 DFQATT, CDR2 SNEGSKA (reference sequence). For the CDR3, the DNA is TGCAGTGCTAGTCGGACAGGGTCTTCACCCCTCCACTTT. It is translated as CSASRTGSSPLHF.

This clone was found a few times. This chain joins TRBV14 and TRBJ2-1; 10 bases are a match to TRBD2. Losses at the gene ends were 1 base for V and 1 base for J; bases not matched to a gene: 7. The CDR3 runs to 18 residues. CDR1 and CDR2 (germline): SGHDN, FVKESK. Here the CDR3 reads CASSQVSGGSRSYNEQFF. The CDR3 region has the DNA TGTGCCAGCAGCCAAGTTAGCGGGGGGTCGAGGTCCTACAATGAGCAGTTCTTC.

V gene TRBV7-7 combines with J gene TRBJ2-3; 8 positions agree with TRBD2. The germline gives CDR1 SSHAT, CDR2 FNYEAQ (reference sequence). The CDR3 spans 16 residues. J lost 3 bases, V lost 1 base, and 6 bases had no gene match. The CDR3 nucleotides are TGTGCCAGCAGCTTAGGCGCGGGGGGCTATACAGATACGCAGTATTTT. It specifies CASSLGAGGYTDTQYF.

This chain links TRBV5-1 with TRBJ2-7; maybe TRBD1 (5 bases). Trimming pared 5 bases from V and 1 base from J, leaving 19 bases between. CDR1 SGHRS and CDR2 YFSETQ come from the germline V gene. CDR3 length equals 16 residues. The CDR3 DNA follows: TGCGCCAGCAGGGATAGGTACCAGGGAATGTCCTACGAGCAGTACTTC. Protein sequence: CASRDRYQGMSYEQYF. Drawing the rest from reference TRBV5-1 and TRBJ2-7, the complete variable domain is KAGVTQTPRYLIKTRGQQVTLSCSPISGHRSVSWYQQTPGQGLQFLFEYFSETQRNKGNFPGRFSGRQFSNSRSEMNVSTLELGDSALYLCASRDRYQGMSYEQYFGPGTRLTVT.